The present entry profiles one TCR beta chain with its context. The antigen remains unidentified. A much more abundant neighbour one base away suggests this may be a read error. Germline-derived CDR1 and CDR2 are MGHDK and SYGVNS. The ends were cut back, 7 bases at V and 2 bases at J, with 11 bases in the middle. The CDR3 spans 13 residues. The data derive from a study of T cell repertoires in cytomegalovirus infection. Overall study results and limits: The cumulative frequency of public TCR beta families identified carriers of CMV plus the relevant HLA.

TCRdb reprocessed the reads via MiXCR and lists one record per CDR3 protein. The sample yields 35,000 to 55,000 distinct CDR3 sequences, about 19% seen once. This TCR was recovered from a human donor in good health (CMV status not recorded). Some clones in this sample may be carry-over from other donors' samples. This chain uses TRBV25-1 with TRBJ2-5; D unclear. This material consisted of CD8+ T cells from cultured PBMCs, taken from culture after CMV antigen stimulation. CDR3 sequence (DNA): TGTGCCAGCACCGACATCGGACAAGAGACCCAGTACTTC. This sequence encodes CASTDIGQETQYF.